The clone carrying this T cell receptor beta chain has a single count. Its specificity is not known. This sample is part of a study of identifying expanded T cells in peripheral blood. Study-level points and caveats: Differentially abundant clones: around 1.2 between replicates, around 16 at about 13 days, around 20 at four.

Assay used: immunoSEQ multiplex PCR; TCRdb lists only in-frame clones, some missing. The sample shows about 90,000 clones, approximately 88% of them seen only once. This TCR derives from a person aged 18 to 75 in good health. The sequenced sample was blood.

CDR3 nucleotides: TGTGCCAGCAATATAGATTACCAGCCACCGAACACTGAAGCTTTCTTT. It is translated as CASNIDYQPPNTEAFF. The V and J genes are TRBV2 and TRBJ1-1; D remains ambiguous. CDR1 and CDR2 (germline): SNHLY, FYNNEI. V was clipped by 7 bases and J by 1 base, with 19 bases between them. This CDR3 contains 16 residues.